This T cell receptor (beta chain) was documented in a study of blood T cells in healthy people across ages. A second PCR of roughly 7 to 11 cycles used a sample-barcoded 5' primer and a J-beta primer mix. One entry per CDR3 protein, called by TCRdb with MiXCR from the 5' RACE reads. The sample has approximately 810,000 distinct CDR3 sequences, 29% seen once. A note on this clonotype: Its antigen is currently unknown.

General observations from the study: Roughly linear age-related decline in beta diversity appeared, significant by age around 36.

V was trimmed by 5 bases and J by 3 bases, leaving 13 bases between them. CDR3 size: 14 residues. There were healthy Caucasian individuals from Russia, aged about 6 to 100, serving as donors. Researchers isolated at least 7 million PBMCs per sample. Per individual sample, total RNA of at least 6 micrograms was extracted. The chain is built from TRBV12-3 or TRBV12-4 and TRBJ1-1; D perhaps matches TRBD1 (6 bases). The TCR comes from a woman aged 80 or over in good health. Source material: blood. In DNA form, the CDR3 reads TGTGCCAGCAGTCAGGACAGAGTGTACACTGAAGCTTTCTTT. Its protein is CASSQDRVYTEAFF.